Listed below are T cell receptor beta chains from one sample, sequenced in a study of blood T cell repertoires in COVID-19. Using immunoSEQ multiplex PCR, the repertoire was profiled, and TCRdb retains in-frame clones only, with some absent. The sample records about 60,000 clones, roughly nine tenths being singletons. The sequenced sample consisted of peripheral blood. The receptors originated from a human donor in a cohort sampled during active COVID-19. CDR3s include the opening cysteine and the closing phenylalanine or tryptophan. D genes are given only for firm matches. Clone sizes are given selectively: once, few, many, or a class where the clone is expanded.

>TRBV5-1|TRBD2|NA|TRBJ2-5
CASSLVAGRQETQYF
TGCGCCAGCAGCTTGGTAGCGGGCAGACAAGAGACCCAGTACTTC
>TRBV3-1/TRBV3-2|NA|NA|TRBJ2-7
CASSHWTDGYEQYF
TGTGCCAGCAGCCATTGGACTGATGGCTACGAGCAGTACTTC
>TRBV5-1|TRBD1|NA|TRBJ2-7
CASSRESRQGEQYF
TGCGCCAGCAGCAGAGAATCGAGACAGGGAGAGCAGTACTTC
>TRBV6-2/TRBV6-3|TRBD2|NA|TRBJ2-1
CASSYGWEGTSDGNEQFF
TGTGCCAGCAGTTACGGATGGGAAGGGACTAGCGATGGCAATGAGCAGTTCTTC
>TRBV6-2/TRBV6-3|NA|NA|TRBJ2-7
CASRPSLRDTAGYEQYF
TGTGCCAGCAGACCTAGCCTCCGGGACACCGCGGGCTACGAGCAGTACTTC
>TRBV14|TRBD2|once|TRBJ2-1
CASSQVSETSGYNEQFF
TGTGCCAGCAGCCAAGTTTCGGAGACTAGCGGCTACAATGAGCAGTTCTTC
>TRBV3-1/TRBV3-2|NA|NA|TRBJ2-1
CASSQVLINEQFF
TGTGCCAGCAGCCAAGTTTTAATAAATGAGCAGTTCTTC
>TRBV5-1|TRBD2|NA|TRBJ2-3
CASSLIGGFDDTQYF
TGCGCCAGCAGCTTGATCGGGGGGTTCGACGATACGCAGTATTTT
>TRBV9|NA|NA|TRBJ2-1
CASSLGSGNNNEQFF
TGTGCCAGCAGCTTGGGTAGCGGCAATAACAATGAGCAGTTCTTC
>TRBV9|NA|NA|TRBJ2-6
CASSVGARASGANVLTF
TGTGCCAGCAGCGTAGGAGCCAGGGCCTCTGGGGCCAACGTCCTGACTTTC
>TRBV18|NA|few|TRBJ1-2
CASSSTRTADTHTF
TGTGCCAGCTCATCCACCCGGACAGCCGACACTCACACCTTC
>TRBV2|TRBD1|NA|TRBJ1-2
CASSPGTGRGYTF
TGTGCCAGCAGCCCCGGGACAGGGCGAGGCTACACCTTC
>TRBV5-6|NA|NA|TRBJ2-5
CASSLSPGQQETQYF
TGTGCCAGCAGCTTGTCTCCTGGGCAGCAAGAGACCCAGTACTTC
>TRBV7-8|NA|once|TRBJ1-1
CASSLAGLRQAAFF
TGTGCCAGCAGCTTAGCGGGCCTTAGACAGGCGGCTTTCTTT
>TRBV7-2|TRBD1|NA|TRBJ2-7
CASSRSGTGGGEQYF
TGTGCCAGCAGCCGTAGCGGGACAGGGGGCGGCGAGCAGTACTTC
>TRBV7-3|NA|NA|TRBJ2-3
CASSFFKHPQITDTQYF
TGTGCCAGCAGCTTTTTTAAGCACCCCCAAATCACAGATACGCAGTATTTT
>TRBV6-5|TRBD1|NA|TRBJ2-7
CASSPRTGETYEQYF
TGTGCCAGCAGCCCCCGGACAGGGGAAACCTACGAGCAGTACTTC
>TRBV28|NA|once|TRBJ1-1
CASSVWGRGTEAFF
TGTGCCAGCAGTGTGTGGGGGAGGGGCACTGAAGCTTTCTTT
>TRBV6-5|TRBD1|NA|TRBJ2-1
CASSRQGPYNEQFF
TGTGCCAGCAGTCGACAGGGACCCTACAATGAGCAGTTCTTC
>TRBV27|NA|NA|TRBJ1-2
CASSQDSTGGYTF
TGTGCCAGCAGTCAAGACAGCACCGGAGGCTACACCTTC
>TRBV7-9|NA|NA|TRBJ1-1
CASSLAGGDEAFF
TGTGCCAGCAGCTTAGCAGGGGGTGATGAAGCTTTCTTT
>TRBV27|TRBD1|few|TRBJ1-5
CASRRTGNSNQPQHF
TGTGCCAGCAGGCGGACAGGGAATAGCAATCAGCCCCAGCATTTT
>TRBV6-5|TRBD2|NA|TRBJ2-1
CASRSGLARYNEQFF
TGTGCCAGCAGATCCGGACTAGCGAGATACAATGAGCAGTTCTTC
>TRBV9|TRBD1|once|TRBJ1-3
CASSALQGASGNTIYF
TGTGCCAGCAGCGCGTTACAGGGGGCCTCTGGAAACACCATATATTTT
>TRBV5-6|NA|NA|TRBJ2-3
CASSSTGDTQYF
TGTGCCAGCAGCTCGACTGGGGATACGCAGTATTTT
>TRBV24-1|NA|NA|TRBJ2-3
CATSRGAGTDTQYF
TGTGCCACCAGCCGGGGGGCCGGCACAGATACGCAGTATTTT
>TRBV3-1/TRBV3-2|NA|few|TRBJ1-3
CASSPNYEGGAGNTIYF
TGTGCCAGCAGCCCAAACTATGAAGGTGGCGCTGGAAACACCATATATTTT
>TRBV19|NA|NA|TRBJ1-5
CASSIVRGSANQPQHF
TGTGCCAGTAGTATAGTCAGAGGGAGTGCTAATCAGCCCCAGCATTTT
>TRBV19|TRBD1|NA|TRBJ2-5
CASTQGWGQETQYF
TGTGCCAGCACACAGGGGTGGGGTCAAGAGACCCAGTACTTC
>TRBV9|NA|once|TRBJ2-7
CASSVASSGIRVQYF
TGTGCCAGCAGCGTAGCTTCGTCCGGTATACGAGTGCAGTACTTC
>TRBV19|NA|NA|TRBJ1-2
CASSNYQPSFGYGYTF
TGTGCCAGTAGTAACTACCAGCCTTCATTTGGGTATGGCTACACCTTC
>TRBV6-5|NA|NA|TRBJ1-1
CASSRTDENTEAFF
TGTGCCAGCAGTCGGACAGATGAGAACACTGAAGCTTTCTTT
>TRBV7-3|TRBD2|NA|TRBJ2-7
CAMLQRTGGLTYEQYF
TGTGCGATGTTACAAAGGACGGGGGGTCTCACCTACGAGCAGTACTTC
>TRBV27|NA|NA|TRBJ2-7
CASSSGQGLARKQYF
TGTGCCAGCAGTTCGGGACAAGGCCTAGCACGGAAGCAGTACTTC
>TRBV27|TRBD1|NA|TRBJ2-7
CASRVAGQGSYEQYF
TGTGCCAGCAGAGTCGCCGGACAGGGGTCCTACGAGCAGTACTTC
>TRBV4-2|TRBD2|NA|TRBJ2-3
CASSLAPSGTDTDTQYF
TGTGCCAGCAGCCTGGCTCCTAGCGGGACCGACACAGATACGCAGTATTTT
>TRBV7-2|TRBD2|once|TRBJ2-5
CASSTGAGGWTQYF
TGTGCCAGCAGCACGGGAGCGGGGGGCTGGACCCAGTACTTC
>TRBV15|NA|once|TRBJ1-4
CATSKGPQNEKLFF
TGTGCCACCAGCAAGGGGCCCCAAAATGAAAAACTGTTTTTT
>TRBV13|NA|NA|TRBJ2-1
CASSYLSGSYNEQFF
TGTGCCAGCAGCTATCTCAGCGGGTCCTACAATGAGCAGTTCTTC
>TRBV28|NA|NA|TRBJ2-1
CASSFSGASYNEQFF
TGTGCCAGCAGTTTCTCAGGGGCCTCCTACAATGAGCAGTTCTTC
>TRBV19|TRBD1|NA|TRBJ1-2
CASRIQGGYGYTF
TGTGCCAGTAGGATACAGGGGGGCTATGGCTACACCTTC
>TRBV5-1|NA|NA|TRBJ1-2
CASSLAGGTDYGYTF
TGCGCCAGCAGCTTGGCCGGCGGCACGGACTATGGCTACACCTTC
>TRBV19|NA|NA|TRBJ1-5
CASSRAGDQPQHF
TGTGCCAGTAGTCGCGCGGGGGATCAGCCCCAGCATTTT